The 3 T cell receptor beta chains below were found in one sample sequenced in a study of CD8 T cells in Susac syndrome. Random hexamers were used to reverse transcribe roughly 0.5 to 1 ug of RNA. TCRdb re-analysed the immunoSEQ multiplex PCR reads in MiXCR, keeping a single row per CDR3 protein. Counted here are approximately 140,000 distinct CDR3 sequences, 75% to 90% occurring once; the ten biggest clones make up approximately 0.51%. Sequencing input: CD8+ T cells from PBMCs. The receptors originated from a human donor with multiple sclerosis.

On this clonotype: At one boundary the junction diverges from the germline segment, which might be a read error. The rearrangement links TRBV7-7 to TRBJ2-5; D is unresolved. CDR1 and CDR2 (germline): SSHAT, FNYEAQ (reference sequence). This CDR3 has 15 residues. CDR3 in DNA: TGTGCTAGCAGCCTAAGGCCATCCCTTAAAGAGACCCAGTACTTC. The encoded protein is CASSLRPSLKETQYF.

V gene TRBV29-1 combines with J gene TRBJ1-3, with a possible D match to TRBD1 (5 bases). V lost 4 bases and J lost 0, with 13 bases in between. CDR3 length: 15 residues. The germline CDR1 and CDR2 sequences are SQVTM and ANQGSEA. The CDR3 sequence is CSVGGLINSGNTIYF. CDR3 sequence (DNA): TGCAGCGTTGGGGGCCTAATTAACTCTGGAAACACCATATATTTT.

The V and J genes are TRBV6-4 and TRBJ2-2; D unclear. CDR1 MRHNA and CDR2 SNTAGT come from the germline V gene. The CDR3 consists of 12 residues. V lost 5 bases and J 7 bases, leaving 8 bases between the germline ends. As DNA, the CDR3 is TGTGCCAGCAGTAACGTGCTCGGGGAGCTGTTTTTT. It specifies CASSNVLGELFF.